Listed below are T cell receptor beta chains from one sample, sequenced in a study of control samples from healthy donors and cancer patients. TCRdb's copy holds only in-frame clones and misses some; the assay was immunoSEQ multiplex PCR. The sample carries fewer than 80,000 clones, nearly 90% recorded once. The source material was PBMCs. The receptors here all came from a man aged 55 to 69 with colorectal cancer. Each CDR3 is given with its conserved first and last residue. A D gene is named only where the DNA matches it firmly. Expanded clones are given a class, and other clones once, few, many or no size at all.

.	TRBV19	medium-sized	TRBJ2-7	TGTGCCAGTAGTACAGGGGGGGAGCAGTACTTC	CASSTGGEQYF
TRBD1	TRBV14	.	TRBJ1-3	TGTGCCAGCAGCCAAGATTACAGGGGATCCTCTGGAAACACCATATATTTT	CASSQDYRGSSGNTIYF
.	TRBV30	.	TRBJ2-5	TGTGCCTGGAGTATCGGAACCAGAGGGGCGTCCGAGACCCAGTACTTC	CAWSIGTRGASETQYF
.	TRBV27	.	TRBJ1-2	TGTGCCAGCAGTGGGGGGCATAAGTCACCCCACAACTATGGCTACACCTTC	CASSGGHKSPHNYGYTF
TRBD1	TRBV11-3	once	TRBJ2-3	TGTGCCAGCAGCTCTAGGGGGCTTAAGACAGATACGCAGTATTTT	CASSSRGLKTDTQYF
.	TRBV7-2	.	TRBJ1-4	TGTGCCAGCAGCCCCAGTGCGGCCACGGGCGAAAAACTGTTTTTT	CASSPSAATGEKLFF
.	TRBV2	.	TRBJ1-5	TGTGCCAGCAGTGAAAATGGACCACCTCAGCCCCAGCATTTT	CASSENGPPQPQHF
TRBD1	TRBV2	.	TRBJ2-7	TGTGCCAGCAGTCGGGACAGGGACTACGAGCAGTACTTC	CASSRDRDYEQYF
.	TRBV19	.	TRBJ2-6	TGTGCCAGTCAACAGGGATCTTGGGCCAACGTCCTGACTTTC	CASQQGSWANVLTF
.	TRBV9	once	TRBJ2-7	TGTGCCAGCAGCCCCGGGCCGGGCAACGAGCAGTACTTC	CASSPGPGNEQYF
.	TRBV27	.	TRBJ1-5	TGTGCCAGCAGCCCTATCGGGGGGGGACAGCCCCAGCATTTT	CASSPIGGGQPQHF
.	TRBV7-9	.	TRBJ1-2	TGTGCCAGCAGCTCGGGGGAGGTCGGTGGCTACACCTTC	CASSSGEVGGYTF
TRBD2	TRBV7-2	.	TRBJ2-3	TGTGCCAGCAGCCCCGGGACTAGCGGGGGGGCCATAGATACGCAGTATTTT	CASSPGTSGGAIDTQYF
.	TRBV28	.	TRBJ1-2	TGTGCCAGCAGTACCCCTCCCCCGGGGTATGGCTACACCTTC	CASSTPPPGYGYTF
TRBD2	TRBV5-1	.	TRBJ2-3	TGCGCCAGCAGCTCAAACCTAGCGGGGGTCACAGATACGCAGTATTTT	CASSSNLAGVTDTQYF
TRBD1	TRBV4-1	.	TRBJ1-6	TGCGCCAGCAGCCAGGAACAGGGGGCACTTCGCCGACTCCCCCTCCACTTT	CASSQEQGALRRLPLHF
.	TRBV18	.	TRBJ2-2	TGTGCCAGCTCGCCGGGGGTTCCCGGGGAGCTGTTTTTT	CASSPGVPGELFF
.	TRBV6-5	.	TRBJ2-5	TGTGCCAGCAGGAAGGCCAAGGGGGGGACCCAGTACTTC	CASRKAKGGTQYF
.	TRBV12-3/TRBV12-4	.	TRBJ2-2	TGTGCCAGCAGTTGGCGTGGCACCGGGGAGCTGTTTTTT	CASSWRGTGELFF
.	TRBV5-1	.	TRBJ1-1	TGCGCCAGCAGCTTGGACAGGGAGGTGGGGAACACTGAAGCTTTCTTT	CASSLDREVGNTEAFF
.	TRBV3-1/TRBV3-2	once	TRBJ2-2	TGTGCCAGCAGCCGAGCGTGGGACACCGGGGAGCTGTTTTTT	CASSRAWDTGELFF
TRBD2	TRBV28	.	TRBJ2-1	TGTGCCAGCAGCCCGATCCAGACTAGCGGGGCTAGGAAGTTCTTC	CASSPIQTSGARKFF
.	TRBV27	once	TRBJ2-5	TGTGCCAGCATGAGTTGGGGGCGCCAGGGTTTTGGGAGACAAGAGACCCAGTACTTC	CASMSWGRQGFGRQETQYF
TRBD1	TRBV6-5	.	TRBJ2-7	TGTGCCAGCAAAGGGATCCGGGACAGGGACTACGAGCAGTACTTC	CASKGIRDRDYEQYF
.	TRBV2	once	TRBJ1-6	TGTGCCAGCAATCCGGGTAATTCACCCCTCCACTTT	CASNPGNSPLHF
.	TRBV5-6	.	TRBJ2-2	TGTGCCAGCAGCCTCACAGCGACAGGGGAGCTGTTTTTT	CASSLTATGELFF
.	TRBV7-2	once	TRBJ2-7	TGTGCCAGCAGCTTCTATGTCCAGGACGAGCAGTACTTC	CASSFYVQDEQYF
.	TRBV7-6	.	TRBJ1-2	TGTGCCAGCAGCTTAGACCAGAACTATGGCTACACCTTC	CASSLDQNYGYTF
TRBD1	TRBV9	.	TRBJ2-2	TGTGCCAGCAGCGTTCGGGACAGTTCTCACGGGGAGCTGTTTTTT	CASSVRDSSHGELFF
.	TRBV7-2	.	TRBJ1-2	TGTGCCAGCAGCTTAGGATGGGCCTATGGCTACACCTTC	CASSLGWAYGYTF
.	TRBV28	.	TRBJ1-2	TGTGCCAGCAGGATCGGGATCTATGGCTACACCTTC	CASRIGIYGYTF
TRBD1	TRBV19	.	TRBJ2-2	TGTGCCAGTAGTGGACAGGGGGTCGGGGAGCTGTTTTTT	CASSGQGVGELFF
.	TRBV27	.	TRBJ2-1	TGTGCCAGCAGTCGTGGGAGCTCCTACAATGAGCAGTTCTTC	CASSRGSSYNEQFF
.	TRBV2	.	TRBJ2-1	TGTGCCAGCCGTAAAAGTGGACAGTCTTACAATGAGCAGTTCTTC	CASRKSGQSYNEQFF
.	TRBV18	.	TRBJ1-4	TGTGCCAGCTCCCCCTACGCAGGGGAGGAAAAACTGTTTTTT	CASSPYAGEEKLFF
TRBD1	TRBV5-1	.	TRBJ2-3	TGCGCCAACGGGACAGGGGAGGATACGCAGTATTTT	CANGTGEDTQYF
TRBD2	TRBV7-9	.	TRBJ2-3	TGTGCCAGCAGCCCCCGACTAGCGGGGAAAGATACGCAGTATTTT	CASSPRLAGKDTQYF
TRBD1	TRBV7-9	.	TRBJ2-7	TGTGCCAGCAGCTCATCGGGACAGGCGAACTACGAGCAGTACTTC	CASSSSGQANYEQYF
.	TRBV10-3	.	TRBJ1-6	TGTGCCATCAGCCAAGACGGCTCCTATAATTCACCCCTCCACTTT	CAISQDGSYNSPLHF
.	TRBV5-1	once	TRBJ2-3	TGCGCCAGCAGCCCTAATACAGGGAACACAGATACGCAGTATTTT	CASSPNTGNTDTQYF
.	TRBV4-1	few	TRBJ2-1	TGCGCCAGCAGCCAGTTAGAGCAGGGGGAGGCTGAGCAGTTCTTC	CASSQLEQGEAEQFF
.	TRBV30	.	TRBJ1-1	TGTGCCTTGCGGACAACCAACATGAACACTGAAGCTTTCTTT	CALRTTNMNTEAFF
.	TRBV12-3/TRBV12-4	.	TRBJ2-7	TGTGCCAGCAGAAGGGCGGCTACCTACGAGCAGTACTTC	CASRRAATYEQYF
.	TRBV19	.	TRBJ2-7	TGTGCCAGTAGTATCGGCAGCTCCTACGAGCAGTACTTC	CASSIGSSYEQYF
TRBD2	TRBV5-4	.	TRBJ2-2	TGTGCCTCATCCGACTTAGCGGGGGGGGTCGCCGGGGAGCTGTTTTTT	CASSDLAGGVAGELFF
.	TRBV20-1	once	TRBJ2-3	TGCAGTGCTAGAGCGGGCAATACGCAGTATTTT	CSARAGNTQYF
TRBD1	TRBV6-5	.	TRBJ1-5	TGTGCCAGCCTACCGGACAGGTGGAGCAATCAGCCCCAGCATTTT	CASLPDRWSNQPQHF